A single sample is the source of the 14 T cell receptor beta chains below, sequenced in a study of T cells in Graves' hyperthyroidism and ophthalmopathy. The investigators amplified TCR beta CDR3 regions from RNA transcripts. The HTBI set primed first-round TCR CDR3 RT-PCR. Each CDR3 protein is one row after TCRdb ran MiXCR on the multiplex PCR reads. The sample has roughly 250,000 distinct CDR3 sequences; roughly 22% are singletons. Sequencing input: blood. The receptors were sampled from a man aged 25-45 years with Graves' ophthalmopathy.

The V gene is TRBV12-3 or TRBV12-4, the J gene TRBJ1-5; D is ambiguous. The length of the CDR3 is 14 residues. Trimming left V 7 bases short and J 0 bases short, with 10 bases between. CDR3 nucleotide sequence: TGTGCCAGCAATGGGGTCAATAGCAATCAGCCCCAGCATTTT. Translation gives CASNGVNSNQPQHF.

This clonotype is a singleton in its sample. The gene calls are TRBV2 and TRBJ2-5; tentative D call: TRBD1 (5 bases). Per germline, CDR1 SNHLY and CDR2 FYNNEI. Trimming pared 7 bases from V and 5 bases from J, leaving 11 bases between. The length of the CDR3 is 12 residues. The CDR3 nucleotides are TGTGCCAGCACAGGGCGGCGGGAGACCCAGTACTTC. Its protein is CASTGRRETQYF.

V and J are TRBV7-9 and TRBJ2-3, with a weak D call TRBD2 (5 bases). The V gene's germline CDR1 is SEHNR and CDR2 FQNEAQ (reference sequence). This CDR3 is built from 15 residues. V lost 5 bases and J 4 bases, leaving 16 bases between the germline ends. CDR3 protein: CASSLPASGADTQYF. In DNA form, the CDR3 reads TGTGCCAGCAGCCTTCCAGCGTCCGGGGCAGATACGCAGTATTTT.

In its sample, this clonotype was seen a few times. V and J are TRBV19 and TRBJ2-3, with TRBD2 matching over 12 bases. Germline CDR1 LNHDA, CDR2 SQIVND (reference sequence). There are 14 residues in the CDR3. Trimming took 4 bases from V and 4 from J; bases not matched to a gene: 0. The CDR3 DNA sequence: TGTGCCAGTAGTACTAGCGGGAGGGCAGATACGCAGTATTTT. This encodes CASSTSGRADTQYF.

This clonotype has just a few counts. This chain uses TRBV29-1 with TRBJ2-2; either TRBD1 or TRBD2 may fit D (5 bases each). Germline-derived CDR1 and CDR2 are SQVTM and ANQGSEA. There are 14 residues in the CDR3. The germline V and J ends were trimmed by 4 bases and 3 bases, with 12 bases remaining between them. The CDR3 sequence: CSVVGGPDTGELFF. The CDR3 nucleotides are TGCAGCGTTGTTGGGGGTCCGGACACCGGGGAGCTGTTTTTT.

In DNA form, the CDR3 reads TGTGCCAGCAGTCCCGAACGGAGAAACACTGAAGCTTTCTTT. It codes for CASSPERRNTEAFF. The chain has TRBV28 and TRBJ1-1; D gene unclear. CDR1 and CDR2 from the germline V gene are MDHEN and SYDVKM. This CDR3 contains 14 residues. V was cut by 5 bases and J by 2 bases, with 12 bases left in between.

The chain couples TRBV7-8 to TRBJ2-3, with 12 bases that match TRBD2. This CDR3 is 16 amino acids long. Trimming cost V 0 bases and J 7 bases; bases outside gene matches: 5. Per germline, CDR1 SGHVS and CDR2 FQNEAQ. The CDR3 nucleotides are TGTGCCAGCAGCTTAGCCCTAGCGGGAGGGGGAAATACGCAGTATTTT. The encoded protein is CASSLALAGGGNTQYF.

V and J are TRBV6-1 and TRBJ1-5; D unresolved. Germline values: CDR1 MNHNS, CDR2 SASEGT. Trimming took 10 bases from V and 3 from J, leaving 13 bases between them. The CDR3 covers 13 residues. The CDR3 sequence: CAISWEPNQPQHF. The CDR3 DNA is TGTGCCATCTCCTGGGAACCCAATCAGCCCCAGCATTTT.

J is TRBJ1-5 and V is TRBV27; no clear D. This CDR3 contains 15 residues. V lost 2 bases to trimming and J lost 2 bases, with 10 bases between them. Per the germline V gene, CDR1 is MNHEY and CDR2 is SMNVEV (reference sequence). The CDR3 here is CASSLNERGNQPQHF. The CDR3 DNA reads TGTGCCAGCAGTTTAAACGAACGAGGCAATCAGCCCCAGCATTTT.

J is TRBJ2-5 and V is TRBV5-1, with D tentatively TRBD1 or TRBD2 (5 bases each). The CDR3 loop spans 14 amino acids. V lost 0 bases to trimming and J lost 5 bases, with 11 bases between them. CDR1 SGHRS and CDR2 YFSETQ come from the germline V gene. The CDR3 protein is CASSLAYEGETQYF. Here the CDR3 DNA reads TGCGCCAGCAGCTTGGCCTACGAGGGGGAGACCCAGTACTTC.

The chain employs TRBV28 and TRBJ1-3, with TRBD1 matching 8 bases. J gave up 6 bases and V 4 bases, and 5 bases lay outside the gene matches. Germline CDR1 and CDR2: MDHEN and SYDVKM. CDR3 length equals 14 residues. For the CDR3, the DNA is TGTGCCAGCAGTTCCGGGACAGGATTAAACACCATATATTTT. Encoded protein: CASSSGTGLNTIYF.

In DNA form, the CDR3 reads TGTGCCAGCAGCCGATCGACAAATAACTATGGCTACACCTTC. Translated, it gives CASSRSTNNYGYTF. The chain is built from TRBV7-9 and TRBJ1-2; no definite D call. The germline gives CDR1 SEHNR, CDR2 FQNEAQ (reference sequence). The CDR3 is 14 amino acids. V was clipped by 5 bases and J by 1 base, with 11 bases between them.

In this sample, this clonotype turned up many times. The chain has TRBV3-1 and TRBJ1-2; no reliable D call. Germline CDR1 is LGHDT and CDR2 is YNNKEL (reference sequence). Trimming cost V 1 base and J 5 bases, with 11 bases left between them. There are 14 residues in the CDR3. The CDR3 spells CASSQGVQVYGYTF. CDR3 sequence (DNA): TGTGCCAGCAGCCAAGGGGTGCAGGTTTATGGCTACACCTTC.

The chain is built from TRBV12-5 and TRBJ1-2; tentatively, D is TRBD1 (5 bases). Germline V lookup: CDR1 LGHNT, CDR2 FRNRAP. V was shortened by 0 bases and J by 7 bases, with 21 bases between the two germline ends. This CDR3 contains 17 residues. The CDR3 nucleotides are TGTGCTAGTGGTTTGGTCGCCGGGACGAGACCTTTTGGTGGCTACACCTTC. Its protein is CASGLVAGTRPFGGYTF. Full variable domain (missing parts from reference TRBV12-5 and TRBJ1-2): DARVTQTPRHKVTEMGQEVTMRCQPILGHNTVFWYRQTMMQGLELLAYFRNRAPLDDSGMPKDRFSAEMPDATLATLKIQPSEPRDSAVYFCASGLVAGTRPFGGYTFGSGTRLTVV.